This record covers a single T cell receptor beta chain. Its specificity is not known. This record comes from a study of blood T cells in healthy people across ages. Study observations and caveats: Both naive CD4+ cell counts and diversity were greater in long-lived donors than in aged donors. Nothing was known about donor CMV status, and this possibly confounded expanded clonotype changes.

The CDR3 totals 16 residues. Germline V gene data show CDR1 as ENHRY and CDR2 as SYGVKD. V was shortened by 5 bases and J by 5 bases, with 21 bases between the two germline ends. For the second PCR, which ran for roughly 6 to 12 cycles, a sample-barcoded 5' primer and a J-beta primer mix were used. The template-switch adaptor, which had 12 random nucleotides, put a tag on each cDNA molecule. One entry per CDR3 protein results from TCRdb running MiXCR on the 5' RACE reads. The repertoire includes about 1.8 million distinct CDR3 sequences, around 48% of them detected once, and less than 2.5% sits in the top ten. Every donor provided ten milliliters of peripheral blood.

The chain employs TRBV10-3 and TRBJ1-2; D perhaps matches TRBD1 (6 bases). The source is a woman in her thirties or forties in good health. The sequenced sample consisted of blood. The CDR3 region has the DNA TGTGCCATCAGTCAAGGACAGAGCGGGGGCCTTTATGGCTACACCTTC. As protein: CAISQGQSGGLYGYTF.